A selection of T cell receptor beta chains follows, all from one sample in a study of shared clonotypes between healthy human individuals. Measured with immunoSEQ multiplex PCR; TCRdb has only the in-frame clones, and not every one. This table has approximately 2,000,000 clones, over 85% appearing once. The source material was naive CD8+ T cells from PBMCs. These receptors were obtained from a man aged 18 to 30 in good health. Some clones in this sample may be carry-over from other donors' samples. The CDR3 runs from the conserved cysteine through the conserved F or W. A D gene is named only where the DNA matches it firmly. A clone size is listed for some rows: how often the clone was seen (once, few, many), or a class if it is expanded.

J gene	clone size	D gene	V gene	CDR3 protein	CDR3 DNA
TRBJ1-2	NA	NA	TRBV29-1	CSVGGTDSHYGYTF	TGCAGCGTTGGCGGGACTGACTCCCACTATGGCTACACCTTC
TRBJ2-1	NA	NA	TRBV4-3	CASSQGVRANEQFF	TGCGCCAGCAGCCAGGGGGTCAGGGCAAATGAGCAGTTCTTC
TRBJ1-3	NA	NA	TRBV5-8	CASSYGQTSGNTIYF	TGTGCCAGCAGCTACGGACAGACGTCTGGAAACACCATATATTTT
TRBJ2-7	NA	TRBD1	TRBV7-2	CASSSRQGGTYEQYF	TGTGCCAGCAGCTCACGACAGGGGGGAACCTACGAGCAGTACTTC
TRBJ1-5	NA	NA	TRBV27	CASSVGRNQPQHF	TGTGCCAGCAGTGTAGGAAGGAATCAGCCCCAGCATTTT
TRBJ1-1	NA	NA	TRBV5-1	CASRVSAVSTEAFF	TGCGCCAGCAGGGTATCGGCAGTCTCCACTGAAGCTTTCTTT
TRBJ2-1	NA	TRBD2	TRBV9	CASSRSGSAWFF	TGTGCCAGCAGCCGAAGCGGGAGTGCGTGGTTCTTC
TRBJ2-1	NA	NA	TRBV27	CASSLLGYNEQFF	TGTGCCAGCAGTTTGCTAGGTTACAATGAGCAGTTCTTC
TRBJ1-1	NA	NA	TRBV5-6	CASSLVWAENTEAFF	TGTGCCAGCAGCTTGGTATGGGCGGAGAACACTGAAGCTTTCTTT
TRBJ2-7	NA	NA	TRBV6-6	CASSTRVGEQYF	TGTGCCAGCAGTACCCGGGTCGGCGAGCAGTACTTC
TRBJ1-6	once	TRBD1	TRBV7-9	CASSPGQGDSPLHF	TGTGCCAGCAGTCCGGGACAGGGGGATTCACCCCTCCACTTT
TRBJ2-7	NA	NA	TRBV7-9	CASSSDKSYEQYF	TGTGCCAGCAGCTCGGACAAGTCCTACGAGCAGTACTTC
TRBJ1-5	NA	NA	TRBV7-9	CASSLGQKVAGTNQPQHF	TGTGCCAGCAGCTTAGGGCAGAAGGTCGCGGGGACCAATCAGCCCCAGCATTTT
TRBJ2-5	NA	TRBD2	TRBV6-5	CASSYTTSGQETQYF	TGTGCCAGCAGTTACACGACTAGCGGTCAAGAGACCCAGTACTTC